This TCR beta chain was found in a study of OX40 agonist ivuxolimab in advanced cancers. A note on the overall study: The costimulatory receptor OX40 (CD134) was targeted by ivuxolimab, a fully human IgG2 agonistic monoclonal antibody. Intravenous ivuxolimab was administered to patients every 2 weeks at six dose levels: 0.01, 0.1, 0.3, 1.5, 3 and 10 mg/kg. Of the approximately 50 dose-escalation patients, hepatocellular carcinoma was present in approximately 20, melanoma in roughly 15, renal cell carcinoma in 9 and head and neck cancer in 9. In the dose-escalation cohort, 65% to 90% of patients were male, and the mean age was roughly 60 years, with a range of roughly 20 to 79. Patients were allowed to have had prior anti-PD-1, anti-PD-L1 or anti-CTLA-4 therapy, and approximately 40% of the dose-escalation patients had been treated with checkpoint inhibitors. Partial responses occurred in three dose-escalation patients: two with cutaneous melanoma and one with hepatocellular carcinoma. The purpose of peripheral TCRbeta sequencing was to test whether ivuxolimab changed TCR sequence diversity and led to clonal T-cell expansion. The paper reports the monotherapy dose-escalation portion (N ≈ 52 patients) of the phase I ivuxolimab trial. The research as a whole found: At doses of 0.1 to 3.0 mg/kg, clonal expansion of both CD4+ and CD8+ blood T cells was observed from baseline to week 6. Low levels of normalized T-cell clonal expansion were also shown by some nonresponding patients. In the 0.1-3.0 mg/kg groups, partial responders had among the lowest normalized peripheral clonal expansion, particularly in CD8+ T cells. The antigen specificity of the peripheral T cells that underwent clonal expansion was not determined. On average, CD8+ T cells showed more expanded clones than CD4+ T cells after ivuxolimab.

This clone was seen just once. It has no known antigen specificity. No base qualities exist here, and no much larger clone lies one base off it. CDR1 and CDR2 are read off the germline V gene (reference sequence) as PRHDT and FYEKMQ. V lost 1 base and J lost 3 bases; the stretch between them is 13 bases long. From its cysteine to its phenylalanine, the CDR3 spans 15 amino acids. The kept DNA is CDR3 alone, 45 bases in frame from the first base. The trial excluded patients who had a history of autoimmune disease or were on systemic immunosuppression. Peripheral blood for TCR sequencing was drawn from every dose cohort at baseline, at cycle 4 day 1 and at cycle 7 day 1. The samples were taken from a phase I, first-in-human, multicenter, open-label dose-escalation trial of ivuxolimab. Adults with locally advanced or metastatic head and neck squamous cell, hepatocellular, melanoma or renal cell carcinoma were enrolled in the trial. Before TCR sequencing, CD4+ and CD8+ T cells were separately sorted from peripheral blood.

To sequence the TCRbeta CDR3 region, genomic DNA was isolated from the sorted cells. The immunoSEQ Assay was used to sequence the TCRbeta CDR3 regions. TCRdb took this table from immuneACCESS and kept in-frame rearrangements with V and J called. Such tables lack part of the clones; where checked against another copy, unresolved V genes explain under half of the gap, and the rest is unexplained. The sample table contains around 26,000 clones; only one count was recorded for about 85% of them. Of the sample, 45% to 60% falls within the top ten clones. The V and J segments used are TRBV13 and TRBJ2-7; the D segment could be TRBD2, given 7 matching bases. Here the sequenced sample was CD4+ or CD8+ T cells sorted from blood, taken in a trial of the OX40 agonist ivuxolimab. This TCR came from an adult with an advanced solid tumor such as melanoma, head and neck, liver or kidney cancer. The CDR3: CASSLAGEGYYEQYF. Read as DNA, the sequence is TGTGCCAGCAGCTTAGCAGGGGAGGGGTACTACGAGCAGTACTTC.